The present T cell receptor (beta chain) was sequenced within a study of blood T cell repertoires in COVID-19. At least ten counts were recorded for this clone. Sequencing was performed with immunoSEQ multiplex PCR; in TCRdb, only in-frame clones are kept and a portion is missing. Found here are about 180,000 clones, less than 85% of them singletons; the top ten hold 15% to 20%. The source material was PBMCs or T cells enriched from blood (not recorded which). This TCR derives from a man in his sixties who had recovered from COVID-19.

CDR3 region: CASRPPGGVWEAFF. The CDR3 DNA follows: TGTGCCAGCAGACCGCCCGGAGGGGTGTGGGAAGCTTTCTTT. The rearrangement links TRBV28 to TRBJ1-1; maybe TRBD1 (5 bases). Trimming left V 6 bases short and J 8 bases short, with 19 bases between. The CDR3 totals 14 residues. Germline lookup yields CDR1 MDHEN and CDR2 SYDVKM.